A selection of T cell receptor beta chains follows, all from one sample in a study of T cell responses to AZD1222 COVID-19 vaccine. The assay was immunoSEQ multiplex PCR, and TCRdb's table has in-frame clones only and misses some. The table lists 75,000 to 95,000 clones, 75% to 95% of them singletons. Sequences were derived from peripheral blood, sampled 28 days after the second AZD1222 dose. These receptors were collected from an adult who received the AZD1222 COVID-19 vaccine. Both conserved end residues are part of each CDR3. The D gene is left open where the match is weak. Not all rows give a size; the values are once, few, many and, for expanded clones, a class.

D: TRBD2; J: TRBJ2-7; size: -; V: TRBV6-2/TRBV6-3; DNA: TGTGCCAGCAGTTACCCTAGCGGCGTTCCCTACGAGCAGTACTTC; CDR3: CASSYPSGVPYEQYF
D: -; J: TRBJ1-1; size: once; V: TRBV7-2; DNA: TGTGCCAGCAGCTGGGGGGGGCTCAGGGTCCCTGAAGCTTTCTTT; CDR3: CASSWGGLRVPEAFF
D: -; J: TRBJ2-1; size: -; V: TRBV15; DNA: TGTGCCACCAGCAGATCCCGGGACATTTCTTACAATGAGCAGTTCTTC; CDR3: CATSRSRDISYNEQFF
D: -; J: TRBJ1-5; size: -; V: TRBV15; DNA: TGTGCCACCAGCAGAGAGACGGGAACCAATCAGCCCCAGCATTTT; CDR3: CATSRETGTNQPQHF
D: -; J: TRBJ2-3; size: -; V: TRBV11-2; DNA: TGTGCCAGCAGCTTTTTGGCTGACAATACGCAGTATTTT; CDR3: CASSFLADNTQYF
D: TRBD1; J: TRBJ1-5; size: -; V: TRBV6-2/TRBV6-3; DNA: TGTGCCAGCAGCCTCCGGGACAGGGTCCGGAGTTCTCAGCCCCAGCATTTT; CDR3: CASSLRDRVRSSQPQHF
D: -; J: TRBJ1-5; size: -; V: TRBV6-5; DNA: TGTGCCAGCAGAGATTGGACAGCTAATCAGCCCCAGCATTTT; CDR3: CASRDWTANQPQHF
D: TRBD2; J: TRBJ2-3; size: once; V: TRBV2; DNA: TGTGCCAGCAGTTCGACTAGCGGGAGGGCCATAGATACGCAGTATTTT; CDR3: CASSSTSGRAIDTQYF
D: TRBD1; J: TRBJ1-1; size: -; V: TRBV6-1; DNA: TGTGCCAGCAGTGACCACCCGACAGGGGGATGGACTGAAGCTTTCTTT; CDR3: CASSDHPTGGWTEAFF
D: TRBD2; J: TRBJ2-5; size: -; V: TRBV6-5; DNA: TGTGCCAGCAGGGCCAGAGCGGGAGGTCAAGAGACCCAGTACTTC; CDR3: CASRARAGGQETQYF
D: -; J: TRBJ1-6; size: -; V: TRBV28; DNA: TGTGCCAGCAGTCCCCCCTTAGGGTCGGTGCATTCACCCCTCCACTTT; CDR3: CASSPPLGSVHSPLHF
D: -; J: TRBJ2-3; size: -; V: TRBV7-9; DNA: TGTGCCAGCAGCTCCCAGGGTACAGATACGCAGTATTTT; CDR3: CASSSQGTDTQYF
D: -; J: TRBJ2-2; size: -; V: TRBV7-9; DNA: TGTGCCAGCAGCTCCAGGGATCGACGCACCGGGGAGCTGTTTTTT; CDR3: CASSSRDRRTGELFF
D: -; J: TRBJ2-1; size: -; V: TRBV29-1; DNA: TGCAGCGTTAAGGACAATGAGCAGTTCTTC; CDR3: CSVKDNEQFF
D: -; J: TRBJ2-3; size: -; V: TRBV29-1; DNA: TGCAGCGTTCTAGGGGCGATCATTGCAGATACGCAGTATTTT; CDR3: CSVLGAIIADTQYF
D: -; J: TRBJ2-3; size: -; V: TRBV4-3; DNA: TGCGCCAGCAGCCAAGAGCCGGGGAGGATAGATACGCAGTATTTT; CDR3: CASSQEPGRIDTQYF
D: TRBD2; J: TRBJ2-7; size: -; V: TRBV28; DNA: TGTGCCAGCAGTTTCAAGGGGCTTGGGACTAGCGGGAGACCGGGAGAGCAGTACTTC; CDR3: CASSFKGLGTSGRPGEQYF
D: -; J: TRBJ2-7; size: -; V: TRBV11-3; DNA: TGTGCCAGCAGCTTAGATCTGGGGCAGAACTGGGACTACGAGCAGTACTTC; CDR3: CASSLDLGQNWDYEQYF
D: -; J: TRBJ1-4; size: -; V: TRBV10-3; DNA: TGTGCCATCAGTGAGTCGGGGGCAGGCCCTAATGAAAAACTGTTTTTT; CDR3: CAISESGAGPNEKLFF
D: TRBD1; J: TRBJ2-3; size: -; V: TRBV7-6; DNA: TGTGCCAGCAGCTCTCTAGACAGGGGTTTCACAGATACGCAGTATTTT; CDR3: CASSSLDRGFTDTQYF
D: TRBD1; J: TRBJ2-5; size: -; V: TRBV10-3; DNA: TGTGCCATCAGTGAATCCGGACAGGGGGCTAATCAAGAGACCCAGTACTTC; CDR3: CAISESGQGANQETQYF
D: TRBD1; J: TRBJ1-2; size: few; V: TRBV28; DNA: TGTGCCAGCAGGGACAGGGCGGGAATTAACTATGGCTACACCTTC; CDR3: CASRDRAGINYGYTF
D: -; J: TRBJ1-2; size: -; V: TRBV19; DNA: TGTGCCAGTAGTATAGGGCGGGGTTCCTATGGCTACACCTTC; CDR3: CASSIGRGSYGYTF
D: -; J: TRBJ1-6; size: -; V: TRBV11-2; DNA: TGTGCCAGCAGCTCCGGGCCCCGCTCCTATAATTCACCCCTCCACTTT; CDR3: CASSSGPRSYNSPLHF
D: -; J: TRBJ1-2; size: -; V: TRBV5-8; DNA: TGTGCCAGCAGCCCGCGAGGGTCCAAACTGGTTAACTATGGCTACACCTTC; CDR3: CASSPRGSKLVNYGYTF
D: -; J: TRBJ1-5; size: -; V: TRBV6-5; DNA: TGTGCCAGCAGTTCAAACAGGGATCAGCCCCAGCATTTT; CDR3: CASSSNRDQPQHF
D: TRBD1; J: TRBJ1-2; size: -; V: TRBV6-5; DNA: TGTGCCAGCAGGGGGACAGGGCTTAACTATGGCTACACCTTC; CDR3: CASRGTGLNYGYTF
D: TRBD1; J: TRBJ2-7; size: -; V: TRBV27; DNA: TGTGCCAGCAGACCCACTCGGATTGGACCGGGACAGGGATCAATCGAGCAGTACTTC; CDR3: CASRPTRIGPGQGSIEQYF
D: -; J: TRBJ1-5; size: -; V: TRBV6-5; DNA: TGTGCCAGCAGTTACTCGAGAGGGACTCAGCCCCAGCATTTT; CDR3: CASSYSRGTQPQHF
D: -; J: TRBJ2-2; size: -; V: TRBV3-1/TRBV3-2; DNA: TGTGCCAGCACCCATTCTGGCGACACCGGGGAGCTGTTTTTT; CDR3: CASTHSGDTGELFF
D: TRBD1; J: TRBJ2-7; size: -; V: TRBV28; DNA: TGTGCCAGCAGTTACTCGCTCACGGACAGGGCTTACGAGCAGTACTTC; CDR3: CASSYSLTDRAYEQYF
D: -; J: TRBJ2-5; size: -; V: TRBV5-5; DNA: TGTGCCAGCAGCTTGGCGGACTCTTCGTCCCAGTACTTC; CDR3: CASSLADSSSQYF
D: -; J: TRBJ2-5; size: -; V: TRBV28; DNA: TGTGCCAGCAGTCGACCGGACCGGGCGGGGGAGACCCAGTACTTC; CDR3: CASSRPDRAGETQYF
D: -; J: TRBJ2-3; size: -; V: TRBV21-1; DNA: TGTGCCAGCAGCAAAGACCGGGGGACGGAGCGGGAGGCGCAGTATTTT; CDR3: CASSKDRGTEREAQYF
D: -; J: TRBJ2-4; size: -; V: TRBV29-1; DNA: TGCAGCGTATCCCGGGACAACGAAAACATTCAGTACTTC; CDR3: CSVSRDNENIQYF
D: -; J: TRBJ1-3; size: -; V: TRBV10-3; DNA: TGTGCCATCAGTGAGCGTGGCAGTCCGGGAAACACCATATATTTT; CDR3: CAISERGSPGNTIYF
D: -; J: TRBJ2-6; size: -; V: TRBV23-1; DNA: TGCGCCAGCAGTCAATCGACAAGCACTGGGGCCAACGTCCTGACTTTC; CDR3: CASSQSTSTGANVLTF
D: -; J: TRBJ1-1; size: -; V: TRBV28; DNA: TGTGCCAGCAGTTTCGGGCCGAACACTGAAGCTTTCTTT; CDR3: CASSFGPNTEAFF
D: TRBD2; J: TRBJ2-7; size: -; V: TRBV4-1; DNA: TGCGCCAGCAGCCGGCTACTTTCTAGCGGGAGGGAATACGAGCAGTACTTC; CDR3: CASSRLLSSGREYEQYF
D: -; J: TRBJ2-1; size: medium-sized; V: TRBV6-2/TRBV6-3; DNA: TGTGCCAGCAGTTACTTTAGGGCGGGGGAGCAGTTCTTC; CDR3: CASSYFRAGEQFF
D: -; J: TRBJ1-6; size: -; V: TRBV28; DNA: TGTGCCAGCAGAATAGGGTTTAATTCACCCCTCCACTTT; CDR3: CASRIGFNSPLHF
D: -; J: TRBJ1-2; size: -; V: TRBV28; DNA: TGTGCCAGCAGATTTGGCTATGGCTACACCTTC; CDR3: CASRFGYGYTF
D: -; J: TRBJ1-2; size: -; V: TRBV5-6; DNA: TGTGCCAGCAGCTTGGGCCGGATGTATGGCTACACCTTC; CDR3: CASSLGRMYGYTF
D: -; J: TRBJ2-7; size: -; V: TRBV11-2; DNA: TGTGCCAGCAGTTTAACGTCATCCTACGAGCAGTACTTC; CDR3: CASSLTSSYEQYF
D: TRBD1; J: TRBJ1-2; size: -; V: TRBV7-9; DNA: TGTGCCAGCAGCTTAGGTCAGGGGGCATTTAACTATGGCTACACCTTC; CDR3: CASSLGQGAFNYGYTF
D: -; J: TRBJ1-5; size: -; V: TRBV18; DNA: TGTGCCAGCTCACCACAGGGGGATAGCAATCAGCCCCAGCATTTT; CDR3: CASSPQGDSNQPQHF
D: -; J: TRBJ2-6; size: once; V: TRBV25-1; DNA: TGTGCCAGCAGTGAAGGGCCCGGGGCCAACGTCCTGACTTTC; CDR3: CASSEGPGANVLTF
D: -; J: TRBJ1-2; size: -; V: TRBV11-2; DNA: TGTGCCAGCAGCTTAGGGCAGGGGTACAGTGGCTACACCTTC; CDR3: CASSLGQGYSGYTF
D: -; J: TRBJ2-1; size: once; V: TRBV29-1; DNA: TGCAGCGTTGAATGGTTGGGTTACAATGAGCAGTTCTTC; CDR3: CSVEWLGYNEQFF
D: -; J: TRBJ1-3; size: -; V: TRBV7-7; DNA: TGTGCCAGCAGCCGGGGACGCACCTCTGGAAACACCATATATTTT; CDR3: CASSRGRTSGNTIYF
D: TRBD1; J: TRBJ2-1; size: -; V: TRBV5-1; DNA: TGCGCCAGCAGCCTCGTGGGGACAGGGGATTTTGGGCAGTTCTTC; CDR3: CASSLVGTGDFGQFF